Listed below are T cell receptor beta chains from one sample, sequenced in a study of blood T cells in healthy people across ages. TCRdb re-called the 5' RACE reads with MiXCR, one entry per CDR3 protein. The sample includes 1.8 million or so distinct CDR3 sequences, 39% seen only once; the top ten take under 25%. The sequencing sample was made of blood. Receptors were obtained from a human donor in good health. The CDR3 runs from the conserved cysteine through the conserved F or W. D genes are given only for firm matches. Only part of the rows carry a size: once, few, many, or a class if the clone is expanded.

>TRBD1|TRBV29-1|TRBJ2-1|few
CSVAGTGINEQFF
TGCAGCGTCGCCGGGACAGGGATCAATGAGCAGTTCTTC
>NA|TRBV20-1|TRBJ1-6|few
CSANRAYNSPLHF
TGCAGTGCTAATCGAGCCTATAATTCACCCCTCCACTTT
>TRBD1|TRBV4-2|TRBJ2-3|once
CASSPSIQGAFPDTQYF
TGTGCCAGCAGCCCCTCAATACAGGGGGCTTTCCCAGATACGCAGTATTTT
>TRBD2|TRBV7-2|TRBJ2-3|NA
CASSLGTSGGRQYF
TGTGCCAGCAGCTTAGGGACTAGCGGGGGGAGGCAGTATTTT
>NA|TRBV6-2/TRBV6-3|TRBJ2-1|NA
CASNTGTNYSEQFF
TGTGCCAGCAATACCGGGACAAATTACAGTGAGCAGTTCTTC
>NA|TRBV7-9|TRBJ2-7|NA
CASSPPPSYEQYF
TGTGCCAGCAGCCCTCCACCTTCCTACGAGCAGTACTTC
>NA|TRBV28|TRBJ2-4|few
CASSFTSQGREQYF
TGTGCCAGCAGTTTTACATCACAGGGGAGGGAGCAGTACTTC
>TRBD2|TRBV9|TRBJ2-4|few
CASSVGTSGVLAKNIQYF
TGTGCCAGCAGCGTAGGGACTAGCGGGGTCCTAGCCAAAAACATTCAGTACTTC
>NA|TRBV24-1|TRBJ2-3|NA
CATREPSTDTQYF
TGTGCCACCCGGGAGCCCAGCACAGATACGCAGTATTTT
>TRBD1|TRBV6-1|TRBJ1-2|NA
CDTAILTGGTPNYGYTF
TGTGACACCGCCATTCTGACAGGGGGTACGCCTAACTATGGCTACACCTTC
>NA|TRBV7-2|TRBJ2-3|few
CASSQPVFSTDTQYF
TGTGCCAGCAGCCAACCAGTTTTTAGCACAGATACGCAGTATTTT
>NA|TRBV27|TRBJ1-1|NA
CASSLSWGAGAEAFF
TGTGCCAGCAGTTTATCGTGGGGGGCGGGCGCTGAAGCTTTCTTT
>NA|TRBV11-3|TRBJ1-1|NA
CASSLGGQQGTEAFF
TGTGCCAGCAGCTTAGGGGGGCAGCAGGGCACTGAAGCTTTCTTT
>NA|TRBV6-1|TRBJ2-7|few
CASSEAGRYEQYF
TGTGCCAGCAGTGAAGCAGGGCGCTACGAGCAGTACTTC
>TRBD2|TRBV4-3|TRBJ2-5|few
CASSHSGGDQETQYF
TGCGCCAGCAGCCATAGCGGGGGGGACCAAGAGACCCAGTACTTC
>NA|TRBV5-1|TRBJ2-7|NA
CASSRVGSGEQYF
TGCGCCAGCAGCCGCGTGGGGTCGGGCGAGCAGTACTTC
>NA|TRBV6-5|TRBJ2-4|NA
CASSYLPGGGKNIQYF
TGTGCCAGCAGTTACCTACCCGGGGGTGGCAAAAACATTCAGTACTTC
>NA|TRBV5-6|TRBJ2-1|NA
CASSLFWADGSYNEQFF
TGTGCCAGCAGCTTGTTCTGGGCCGATGGCTCCTACAATGAGCAGTTCTTC
>TRBD1|TRBV6-6|TRBJ1-2|NA
CASSPMGQALDPYGYTF
TGTGCCAGCAGTCCGATGGGACAGGCGCTGGACCCCTATGGCTACACCTTC
>NA|TRBV7-8|TRBJ1-6|NA
CASSFRVYSPLHF
TGTGCCAGCAGCTTCAGGGTGTATTCACCCCTCCACTTT
>NA|TRBV6-5|TRBJ1-2|many
CASSYTGRYGYTF
TGTGCCAGCAGTTACACCGGGAGATATGGCTACACCTTC
>TRBD2|TRBV12-3/TRBV12-4|TRBJ2-1|NA
CASRPDSGTSQQFF
TGTGCCAGCAGACCGGATTCAGGGACTAGCCAGCAGTTCTTC
>TRBD1|TRBV29-1|TRBJ1-6|few
CSVADRESPLHF
TGCAGCGTTGCGGACAGGGAATCACCCCTCCACTTT